The T cell receptor beta chain under discussion was sequenced for a study of blood T cell repertoires in COVID-19. About the study: From the United States, Italy and Spain came samples of acute and convalescent COVID-19. The analysed material was cDNA or gDNA that came from T cells, B-cell-depleted T cells, or PBMCs.

Original handling: Amplifying reference gene primers gave estimates of nucleated cell counts. Sequencing was performed with immunoSEQ multiplex PCR; in TCRdb, only in-frame clones are kept and a portion is missing. The V and J calls and clone size were taken over from that table, and D and trimming were inferred from the DNA. The repertoire has approximately 100,000 clones, roughly 79% of them found once; the top ten carry about 9.4%. The material sequenced was peripheral blood. The TCR originated in a human donor in a cohort sampled during active COVID-19.

DNA for the CDR3: TGTGCCAGCAGCGGGCGACAGGGGTGGGGCTACACCTTC. As protein: CASSGRQGWGYTF. V is TRBV7-2 and J is TRBJ1-2; TRBD1 matches 8 bases. Germline V gives CDR1 SGHTA, CDR2 FQGNSA. Trimming cost V 5 bases and J 8 bases; bases outside gene matches: 7. The CDR3 loop spans 13 amino acids.